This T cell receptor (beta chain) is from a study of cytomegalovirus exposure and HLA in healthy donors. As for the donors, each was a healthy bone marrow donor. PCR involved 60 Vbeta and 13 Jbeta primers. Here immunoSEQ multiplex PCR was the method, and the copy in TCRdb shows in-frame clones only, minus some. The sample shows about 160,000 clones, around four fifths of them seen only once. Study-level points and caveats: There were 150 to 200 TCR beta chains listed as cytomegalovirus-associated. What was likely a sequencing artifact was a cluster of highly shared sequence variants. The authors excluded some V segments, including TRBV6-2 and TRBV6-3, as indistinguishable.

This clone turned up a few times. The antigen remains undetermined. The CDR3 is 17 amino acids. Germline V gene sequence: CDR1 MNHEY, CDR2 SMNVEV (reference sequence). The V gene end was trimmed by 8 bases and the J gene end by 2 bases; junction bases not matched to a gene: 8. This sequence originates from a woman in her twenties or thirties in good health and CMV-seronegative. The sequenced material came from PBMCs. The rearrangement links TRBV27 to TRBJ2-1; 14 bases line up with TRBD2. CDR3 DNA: TGTGCCAGCGGCCGACTAGCGGGGGGGCCTACCTACAATGAGCAGTTCTTC. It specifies CASGRLAGGPTYNEQFF.